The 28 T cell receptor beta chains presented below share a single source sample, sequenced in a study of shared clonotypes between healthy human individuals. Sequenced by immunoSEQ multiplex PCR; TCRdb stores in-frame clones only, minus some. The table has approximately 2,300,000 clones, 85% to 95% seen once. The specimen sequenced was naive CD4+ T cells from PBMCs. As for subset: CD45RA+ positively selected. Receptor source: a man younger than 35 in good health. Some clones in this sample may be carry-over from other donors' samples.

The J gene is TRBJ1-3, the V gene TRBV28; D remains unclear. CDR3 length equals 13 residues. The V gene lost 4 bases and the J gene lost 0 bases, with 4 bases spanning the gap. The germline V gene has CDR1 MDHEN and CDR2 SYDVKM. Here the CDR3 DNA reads TGTGCCAGCAGTTACCCCTCTGGAAACACCATATATTTT. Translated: CASSYPSGNTIYF.

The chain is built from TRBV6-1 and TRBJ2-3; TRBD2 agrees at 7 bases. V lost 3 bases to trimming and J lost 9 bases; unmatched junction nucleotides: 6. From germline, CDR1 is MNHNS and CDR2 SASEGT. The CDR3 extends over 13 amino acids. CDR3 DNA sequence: TGTGCCAGCAGTGAGGGGGGGGATTGGACGCAGTATTTT. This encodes CASSEGGDWTQYF.

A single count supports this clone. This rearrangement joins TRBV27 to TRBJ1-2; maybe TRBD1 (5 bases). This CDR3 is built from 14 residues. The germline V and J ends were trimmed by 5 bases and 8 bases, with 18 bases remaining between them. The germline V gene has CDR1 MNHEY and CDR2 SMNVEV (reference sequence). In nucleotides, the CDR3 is TGTGCCAGCAGTCTCCTCGCCTCAGGGCGAGGCTACACCTTC. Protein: CASSLLASGRGYTF.

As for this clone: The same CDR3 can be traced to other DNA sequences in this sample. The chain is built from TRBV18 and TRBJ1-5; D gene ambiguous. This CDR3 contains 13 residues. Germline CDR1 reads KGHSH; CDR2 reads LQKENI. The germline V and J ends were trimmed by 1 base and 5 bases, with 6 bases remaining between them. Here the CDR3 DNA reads TGTGCCAGCTCACCACTGAGGGATCAGCCCCAGCATTTT. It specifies CASSPLRDQPQHF.

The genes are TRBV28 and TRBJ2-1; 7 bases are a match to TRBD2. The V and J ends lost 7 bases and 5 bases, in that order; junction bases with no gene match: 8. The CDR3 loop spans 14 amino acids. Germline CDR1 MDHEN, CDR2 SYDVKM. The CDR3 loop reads CASTRGGANNEQFF. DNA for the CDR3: TGTGCCAGCACCCGGGGAGGGGCAAACAATGAGCAGTTCTTC.

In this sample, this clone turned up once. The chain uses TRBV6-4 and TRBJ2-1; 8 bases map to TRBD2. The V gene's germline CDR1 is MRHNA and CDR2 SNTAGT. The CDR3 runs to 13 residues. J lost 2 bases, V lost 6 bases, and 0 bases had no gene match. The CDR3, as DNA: TGTGCCAGCAGAGCGGGAGCCTACAATGAGCAGTTCTTC. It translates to CASRAGAYNEQFF.

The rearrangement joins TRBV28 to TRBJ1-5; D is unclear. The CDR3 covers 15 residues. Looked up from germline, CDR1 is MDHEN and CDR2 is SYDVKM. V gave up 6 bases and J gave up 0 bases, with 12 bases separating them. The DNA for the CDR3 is TGTGCCAGCAGATCGCAGAGTAATAGCAATCAGCCCCAGCATTTT. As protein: CASRSQSNSNQPQHF. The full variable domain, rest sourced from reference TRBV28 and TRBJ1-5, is DVKVTQSSRYLVKRTGEKVFLECVQDMDHENMFWYRQDPGLGLRLIYFSYDVKMKEKGDIPEGYSVSREKKERFSLILESASTNQTSMYLCASRSQSNSNQPQHFGDGTRLSIL.

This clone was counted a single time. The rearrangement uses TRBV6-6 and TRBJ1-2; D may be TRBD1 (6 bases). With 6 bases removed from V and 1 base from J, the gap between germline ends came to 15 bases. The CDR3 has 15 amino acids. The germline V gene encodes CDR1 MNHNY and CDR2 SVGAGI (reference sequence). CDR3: CASRPRQEVNYGYTF. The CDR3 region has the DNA TGTGCCAGCAGACCCAGACAGGAAGTTAACTATGGCTACACCTTC.

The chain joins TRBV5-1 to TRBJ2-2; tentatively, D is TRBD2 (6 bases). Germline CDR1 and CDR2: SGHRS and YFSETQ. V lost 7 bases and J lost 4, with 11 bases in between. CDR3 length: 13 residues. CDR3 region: CASSWRVTGELFF. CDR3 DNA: TGCGCCAGCTCTTGGAGGGTCACCGGGGAGCTGTTTTTT.

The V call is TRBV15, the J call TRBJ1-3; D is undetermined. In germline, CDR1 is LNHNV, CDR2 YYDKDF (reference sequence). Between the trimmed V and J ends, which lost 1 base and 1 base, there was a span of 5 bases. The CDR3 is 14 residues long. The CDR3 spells CATSRVGSGNTIYF. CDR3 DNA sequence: TGTGCCACCAGCAGAGTGGGATCTGGAAACACCATATATTTT. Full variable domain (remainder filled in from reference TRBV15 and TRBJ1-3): DAMVIQNPRYQVTQFGKPVTLSCSQTLNHNVMYWYQQKSSQAPKLLFHYYDKDFNNEADTPDNFQSRRPNTSFCFLDIRSPGLGDTAMYLCATSRVGSGNTIYFGEGSWLTVV.

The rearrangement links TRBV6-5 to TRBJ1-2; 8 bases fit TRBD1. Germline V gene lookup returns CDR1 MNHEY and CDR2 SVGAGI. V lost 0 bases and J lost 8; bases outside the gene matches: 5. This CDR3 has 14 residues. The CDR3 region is CASSYSTGARGYTF. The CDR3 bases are TGTGCCAGCAGTTACTCGACAGGGGCGAGGGGCTACACCTTC.

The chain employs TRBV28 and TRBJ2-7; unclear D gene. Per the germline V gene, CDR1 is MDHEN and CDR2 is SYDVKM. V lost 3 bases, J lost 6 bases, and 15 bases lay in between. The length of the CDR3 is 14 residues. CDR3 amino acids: CASSLDYSGREQYF. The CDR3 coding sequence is TGTGCCAGCAGTTTGGATTACTCAGGACGCGAGCAGTACTTC.

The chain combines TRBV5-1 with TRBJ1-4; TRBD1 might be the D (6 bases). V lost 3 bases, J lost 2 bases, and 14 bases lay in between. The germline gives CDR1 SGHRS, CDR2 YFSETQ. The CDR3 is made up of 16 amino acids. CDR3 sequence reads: CASSSSSRGTNEKLFF. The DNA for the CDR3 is TGCGCCAGCAGCTCGTCCTCCAGGGGCACTAATGAAAAACTGTTTTTT.

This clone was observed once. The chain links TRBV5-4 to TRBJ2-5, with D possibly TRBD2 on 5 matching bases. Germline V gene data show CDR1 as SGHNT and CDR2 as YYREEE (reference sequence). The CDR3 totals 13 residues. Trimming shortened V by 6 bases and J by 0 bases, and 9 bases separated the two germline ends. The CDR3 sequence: CASIGGDQETQYF. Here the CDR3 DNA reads TGTGCCAGCATTGGAGGAGACCAAGAGACCCAGTACTTC.

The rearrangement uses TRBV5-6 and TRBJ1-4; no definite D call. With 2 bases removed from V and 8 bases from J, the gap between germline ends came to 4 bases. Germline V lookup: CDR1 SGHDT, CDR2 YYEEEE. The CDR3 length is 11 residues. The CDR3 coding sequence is TGTGCCAGCAGCTTACGGGAAAAACTGTTTTTT. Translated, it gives CASSLREKLFF.

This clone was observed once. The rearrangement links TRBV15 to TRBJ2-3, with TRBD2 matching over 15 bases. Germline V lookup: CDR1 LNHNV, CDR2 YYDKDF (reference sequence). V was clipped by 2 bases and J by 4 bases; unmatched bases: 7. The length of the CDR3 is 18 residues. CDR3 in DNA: TGTGCCACCAGCAGAAAGGGACTAGCGGGAGGTGGCGCAGATACGCAGTATTTT. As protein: CATSRKGLAGGGADTQYF. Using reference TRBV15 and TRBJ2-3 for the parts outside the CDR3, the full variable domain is DAMVIQNPRYQVTQFGKPVTLSCSQTLNHNVMYWYQQKSSQAPKLLFHYYDKDFNNEADTPDNFQSRRPNTSFCFLDIRSPGLGDTAMYLCATSRKGLAGGGADTQYFGPGTRLTVL.

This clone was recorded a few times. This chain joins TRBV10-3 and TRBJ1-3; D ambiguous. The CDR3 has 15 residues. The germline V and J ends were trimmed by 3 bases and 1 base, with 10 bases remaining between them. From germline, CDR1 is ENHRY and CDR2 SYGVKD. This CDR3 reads CAISESKLSGNTIYF. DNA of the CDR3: TGTGCCATCAGTGAATCAAAGTTATCTGGAAACACCATATATTTT.

The CDR3 sequence: CASTLPARGGNEQYF. CDR3 nucleotide sequence: TGTGCCAGCACTCTCCCTGCTAGGGGCGGGAACGAGCAGTACTTC. The rearrangement uses TRBV6-6 and TRBJ2-7; weak D call: TRBD2 (6 bases). In germline, CDR1 is MNHNY, CDR2 SVGAGI (reference sequence). The CDR3 length is 15 residues. The V gene lost 7 bases and the J gene lost 5 bases, with 21 bases spanning the gap.

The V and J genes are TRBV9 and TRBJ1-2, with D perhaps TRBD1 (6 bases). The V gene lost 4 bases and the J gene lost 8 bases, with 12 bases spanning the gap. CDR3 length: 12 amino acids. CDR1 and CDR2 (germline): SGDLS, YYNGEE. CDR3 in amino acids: CASSQGLRGYTF. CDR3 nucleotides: TGTGCCAGCAGCCAGGGGTTAAGAGGCTACACCTTC.

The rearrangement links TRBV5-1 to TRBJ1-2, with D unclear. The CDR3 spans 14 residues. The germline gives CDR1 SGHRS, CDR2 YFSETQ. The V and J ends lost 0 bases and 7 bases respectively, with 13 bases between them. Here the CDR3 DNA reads TGCGCCAGCAGCTTGGGGGGTTTGGAGCCTGGCTACACCTTC. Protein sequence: CASSLGGLEPGYTF.

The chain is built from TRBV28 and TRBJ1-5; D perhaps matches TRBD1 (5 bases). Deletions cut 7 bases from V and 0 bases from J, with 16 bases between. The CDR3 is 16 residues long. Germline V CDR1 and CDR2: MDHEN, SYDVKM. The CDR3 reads CASTPWGGNSNQPQHF. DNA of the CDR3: TGTGCCAGCACCCCGTGGGGGGGAAATAGCAATCAGCCCCAGCATTTT.

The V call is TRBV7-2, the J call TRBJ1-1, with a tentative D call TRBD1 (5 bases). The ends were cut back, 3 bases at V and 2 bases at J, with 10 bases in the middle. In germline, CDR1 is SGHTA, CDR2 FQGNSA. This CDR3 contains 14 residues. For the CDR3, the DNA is TGTGCCAGCAGCTTTGGGACGTTAAACACTGAAGCTTTCTTT. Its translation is CASSFGTLNTEAFF.

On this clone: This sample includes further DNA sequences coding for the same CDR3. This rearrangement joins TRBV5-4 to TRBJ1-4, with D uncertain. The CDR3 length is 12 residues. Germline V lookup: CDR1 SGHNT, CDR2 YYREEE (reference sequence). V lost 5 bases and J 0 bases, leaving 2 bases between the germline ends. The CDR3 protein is CASSATNEKLFF. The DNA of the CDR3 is TGTGCCAGCAGTGCAACTAATGAAAAACTGTTTTTT.

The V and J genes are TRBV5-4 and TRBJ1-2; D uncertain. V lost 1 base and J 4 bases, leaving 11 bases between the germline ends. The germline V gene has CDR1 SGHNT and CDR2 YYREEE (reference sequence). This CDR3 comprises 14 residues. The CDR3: CASSLKSVAYGYTF. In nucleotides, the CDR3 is TGTGCCAGCAGCTTGAAATCAGTGGCCTATGGCTACACCTTC.

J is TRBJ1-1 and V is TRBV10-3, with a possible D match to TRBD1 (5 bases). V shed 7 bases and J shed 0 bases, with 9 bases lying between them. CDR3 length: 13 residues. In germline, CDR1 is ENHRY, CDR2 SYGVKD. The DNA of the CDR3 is TGTGCCATCATGGGACGCGTGAACACTGAAGCTTTCTTT. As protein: CAIMGRVNTEAFF.

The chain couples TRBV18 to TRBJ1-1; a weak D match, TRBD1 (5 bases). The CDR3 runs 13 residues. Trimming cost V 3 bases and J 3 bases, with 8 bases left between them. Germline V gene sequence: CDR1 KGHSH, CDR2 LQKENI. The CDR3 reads CASSPGDHTEAFF. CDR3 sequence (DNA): TGTGCCAGCTCACCGGGGGACCACACTGAAGCTTTCTTT.

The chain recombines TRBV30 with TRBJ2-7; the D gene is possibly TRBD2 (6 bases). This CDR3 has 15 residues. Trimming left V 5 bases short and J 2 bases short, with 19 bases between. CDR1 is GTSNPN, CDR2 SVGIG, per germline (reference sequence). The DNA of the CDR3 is TGTGCCTGGTCCCCGGGACTGGGAGCCACCTACGAGCAGTACTTC. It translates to CAWSPGLGATYEQYF.

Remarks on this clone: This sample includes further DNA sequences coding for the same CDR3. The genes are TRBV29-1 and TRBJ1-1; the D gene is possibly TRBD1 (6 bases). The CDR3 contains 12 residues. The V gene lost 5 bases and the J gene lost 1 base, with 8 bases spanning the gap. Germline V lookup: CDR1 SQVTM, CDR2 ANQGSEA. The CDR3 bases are TGCAGCGTTTCACAGGGGAACACTGAAGCTTTCTTT. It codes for CSVSQGNTEAFF.